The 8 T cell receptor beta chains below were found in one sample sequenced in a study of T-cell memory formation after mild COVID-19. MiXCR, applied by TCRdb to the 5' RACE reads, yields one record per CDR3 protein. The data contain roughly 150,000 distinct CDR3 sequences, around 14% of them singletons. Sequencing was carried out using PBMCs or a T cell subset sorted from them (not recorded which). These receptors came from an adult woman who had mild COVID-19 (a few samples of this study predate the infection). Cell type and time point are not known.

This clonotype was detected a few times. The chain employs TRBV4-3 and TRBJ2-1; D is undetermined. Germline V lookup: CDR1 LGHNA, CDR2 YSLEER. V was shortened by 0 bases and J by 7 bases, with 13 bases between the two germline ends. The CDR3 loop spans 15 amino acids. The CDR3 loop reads CASSQDYDPGNEQFF. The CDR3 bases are TGCGCCAGCAGCCAAGATTACGATCCTGGGAATGAGCAGTTCTTC.

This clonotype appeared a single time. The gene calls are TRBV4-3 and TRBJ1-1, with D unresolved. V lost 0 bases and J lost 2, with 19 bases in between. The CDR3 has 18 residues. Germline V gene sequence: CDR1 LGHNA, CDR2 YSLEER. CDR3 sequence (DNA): TGCGCCAGCAGCCAAGATATTTCTTTGGGTGGAGGAAACACTGAAGCTTTCTTT. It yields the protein CASSQDISLGGGNTEAFF.

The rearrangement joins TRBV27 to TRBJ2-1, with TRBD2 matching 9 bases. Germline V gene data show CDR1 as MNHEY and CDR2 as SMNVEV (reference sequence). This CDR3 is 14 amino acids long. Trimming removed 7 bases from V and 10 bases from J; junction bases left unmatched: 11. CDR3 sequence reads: CASTPRGGFREQFF. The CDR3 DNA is TGTGCCAGCACTCCGCGGGGGGGGTTTCGGGAGCAGTTCTTC.

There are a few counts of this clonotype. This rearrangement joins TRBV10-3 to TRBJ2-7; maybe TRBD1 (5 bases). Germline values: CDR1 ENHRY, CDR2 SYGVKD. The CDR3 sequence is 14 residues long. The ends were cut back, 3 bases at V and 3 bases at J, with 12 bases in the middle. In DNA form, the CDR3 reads TGTGCCATCAGTGACAGGGATCTTGGCTACGAGCAGTACTTC. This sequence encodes CAISDRDLGYEQYF.

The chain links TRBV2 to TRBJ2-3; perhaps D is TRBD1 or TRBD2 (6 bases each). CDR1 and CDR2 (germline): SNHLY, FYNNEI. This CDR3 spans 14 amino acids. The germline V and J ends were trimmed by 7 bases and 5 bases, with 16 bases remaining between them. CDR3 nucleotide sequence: TGTGCCAGCATGGGGGGCCCAGCGGGAGATACGCAGTATTTT. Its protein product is CASMGGPAGDTQYF. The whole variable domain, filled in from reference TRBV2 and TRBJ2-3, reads EPEVTQTPSHQVTQMGQEVILRCVPISNHLYFYWYRQILGQKVEFLVSFYNNEISEKSEIFDDQFSVERPDGSNFTLKIRSTKLEDSAMYFCASMGGPAGDTQYFGPGTRLTVL.

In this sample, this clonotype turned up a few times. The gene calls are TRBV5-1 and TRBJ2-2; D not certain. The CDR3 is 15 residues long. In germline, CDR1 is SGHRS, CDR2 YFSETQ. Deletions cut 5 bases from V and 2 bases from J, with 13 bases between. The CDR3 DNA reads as TGCGCCAGCAGAAGGACGCCCGACAACACCGGGGAGCTGTTTTTT. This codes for CASRRTPDNTGELFF.

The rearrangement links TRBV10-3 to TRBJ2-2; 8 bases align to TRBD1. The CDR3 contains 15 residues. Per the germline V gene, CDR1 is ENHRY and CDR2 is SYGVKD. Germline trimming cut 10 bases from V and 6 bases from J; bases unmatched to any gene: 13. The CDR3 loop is CATGTAGGPSGELFF. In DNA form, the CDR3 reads TGTGCCACAGGGACGGCAGGGGGCCCCTCCGGGGAGCTGTTTTTT.

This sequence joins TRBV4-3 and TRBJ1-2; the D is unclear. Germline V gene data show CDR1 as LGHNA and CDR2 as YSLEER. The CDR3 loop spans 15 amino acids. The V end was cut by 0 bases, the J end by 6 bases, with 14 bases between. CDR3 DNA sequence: TGCGCCAGCAGCCAAGATTGGACGGGTCGGGATGGCTACACCTTC. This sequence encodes CASSQDWTGRDGYTF.